This note documents a single T cell receptor beta chain sequence. What it binds is unknown. Treatment of the sample: 15 to 20 received Ad26.COV2.S at low or high dose, single or two shots; about 5 received placebo; per-sample allocation not given. It was on day 63 after the first vaccine or placebo injection that samples were taken. This sample stems from a study of Ad26.COV2.S vaccination and SARS-CoV-2 variants. The wider study: Intramuscularly, Ad26.COV2.S was given either once or twice, 56 days apart.

Study-level findings and limits: The TCR breadth and depth analyses may have produced an underestimate of total T cell responses. Following vaccination, spike-specific CD8+ and CD4+ T cell responses reportedly exhibited substantial breadth. The placebo group had lower spike-specific TCR breadth than the vaccine recipients did.

The assay was immunoSEQ multiplex PCR, and TCRdb's table has in-frame clones only and misses some. This sample has 300,000 to 400,000 clones, with around 84% found just once. The V gene's germline CDR1 is GTSNPN and CDR2 SVGIG (reference sequence). V was shortened by 8 bases and J by 0 bases, with 7 bases between the two germline ends. CDR3 length: 11 amino acids. The receptor was isolated from a person between 18 and 60 years old who received the Ad26.COV2.S COVID-19 vaccine or a placebo. V is TRBV30 and J is TRBJ1-2; TRBD1 is a possible D gene (5 bases). Here the sequenced sample was peripheral blood, taken in a trial of Ad26.COV2.S vaccine versus placebo. Here the CDR3 DNA reads TGTGCCGGGGGTTCTAACTATGGCTACACCTTC. Residues: CAGGSNYGYTF.